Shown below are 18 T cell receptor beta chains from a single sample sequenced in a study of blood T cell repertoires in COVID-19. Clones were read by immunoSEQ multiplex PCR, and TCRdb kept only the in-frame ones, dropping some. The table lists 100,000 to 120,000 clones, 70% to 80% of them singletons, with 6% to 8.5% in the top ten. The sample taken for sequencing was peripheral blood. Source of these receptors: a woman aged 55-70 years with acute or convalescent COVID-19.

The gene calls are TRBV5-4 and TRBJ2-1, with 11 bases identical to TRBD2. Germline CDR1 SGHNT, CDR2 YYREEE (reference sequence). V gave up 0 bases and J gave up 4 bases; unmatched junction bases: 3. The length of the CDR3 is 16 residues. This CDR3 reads CASSLGSSGGYNEQFF. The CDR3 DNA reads TGTGCCAGCAGCTTGGGATCTAGCGGGGGGTACAATGAGCAGTTCTTC.

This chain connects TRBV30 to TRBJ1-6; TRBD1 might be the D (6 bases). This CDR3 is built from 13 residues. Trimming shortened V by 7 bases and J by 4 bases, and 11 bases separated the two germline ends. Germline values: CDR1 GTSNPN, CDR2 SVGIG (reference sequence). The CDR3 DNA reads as TGTGCCTTCGGACAGCTTTATAATTCACCCCTCCACTTT. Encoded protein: CAFGQLYNSPLHF.

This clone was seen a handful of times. CDR3 bases: TGCGCCAGCAGCTCCCCAGACTCTGGGGCCAACGTCCTGACTTTC. Encoded protein: CASSSPDSGANVLTF. J is TRBJ2-6 and V is TRBV5-1; D gene ambiguous. The CDR3 runs 15 residues. Germline V gene sequence: CDR1 SGHRS, CDR2 YFSETQ. V shed 3 bases and J shed 0 bases, with 7 bases lying between them. The full variable domain, rest sourced from reference TRBV5-1 and TRBJ2-6, is KAGVTQTPRYLIKTRGQQVTLSCSPISGHRSVSWYQQTPGQGLQFLFEYFSETQRNKGNFPGRFSGRQFSNSRSEMNVSTLELGDSALYLCASSSPDSGANVLTFGAGSRLTVL.

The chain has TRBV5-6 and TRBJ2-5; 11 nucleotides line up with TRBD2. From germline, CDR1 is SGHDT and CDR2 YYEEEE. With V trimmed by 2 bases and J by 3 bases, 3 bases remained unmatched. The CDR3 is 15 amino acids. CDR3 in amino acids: CASSFLAGGKETQYF. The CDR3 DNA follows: TGTGCCAGCAGCTTTCTAGCGGGGGGTAAAGAGACCCAGTACTTC.

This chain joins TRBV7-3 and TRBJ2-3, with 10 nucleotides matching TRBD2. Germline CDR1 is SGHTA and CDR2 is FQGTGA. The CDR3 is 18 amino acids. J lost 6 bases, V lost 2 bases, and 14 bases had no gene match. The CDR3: CASSLRPSGGLSSDTQYF. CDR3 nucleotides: TGTGCCAGCAGCTTACGGCCTAGCGGGGGTCTCTCTTCGGATACGCAGTATTTT. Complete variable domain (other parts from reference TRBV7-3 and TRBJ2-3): GAGVSQTPSNKVTEKGKYVELRCDPISGHTALYWYRQSLGQGPEFLIYFQGTGAADDSGLPNDRFFAVRPEGSVSTLKIQRTERGDSAVYLCASSLRPSGGLSSDTQYFGPGTRLTVL.

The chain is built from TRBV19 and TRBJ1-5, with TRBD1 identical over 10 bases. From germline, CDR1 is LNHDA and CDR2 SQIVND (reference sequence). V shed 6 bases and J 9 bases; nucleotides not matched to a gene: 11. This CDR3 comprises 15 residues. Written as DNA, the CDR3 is TGTGCCAGTAGAGGACTGACAGGGGGCGCGCGGCCCCAGCATTTT. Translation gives CASRGLTGGARPQHF.

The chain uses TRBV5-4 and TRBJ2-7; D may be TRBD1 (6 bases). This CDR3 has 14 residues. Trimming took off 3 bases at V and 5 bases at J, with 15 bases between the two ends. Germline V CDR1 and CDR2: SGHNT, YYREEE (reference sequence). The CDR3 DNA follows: TGTGCCAGCAGCTCTCAGGGGATTGGCCACGAGCAGTACTTC. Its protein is CASSSQGIGHEQYF.

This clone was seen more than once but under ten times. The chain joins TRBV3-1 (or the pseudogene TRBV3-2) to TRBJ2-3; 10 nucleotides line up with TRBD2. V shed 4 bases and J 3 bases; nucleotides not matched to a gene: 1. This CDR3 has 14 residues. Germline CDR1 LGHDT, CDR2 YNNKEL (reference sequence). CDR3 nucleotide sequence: TGTGCCAGCAGCCTGACTAGCGGGACAGATACGCAGTATTTT. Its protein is CASSLTSGTDTQYF.

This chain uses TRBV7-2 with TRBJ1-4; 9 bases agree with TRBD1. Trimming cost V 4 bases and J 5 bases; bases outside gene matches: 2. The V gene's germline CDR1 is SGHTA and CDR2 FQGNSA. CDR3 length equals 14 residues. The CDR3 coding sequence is TGTGCCAGCAGCTCTGACAGGGGGAATGAAAAACTGTTTTTT. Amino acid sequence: CASSSDRGNEKLFF. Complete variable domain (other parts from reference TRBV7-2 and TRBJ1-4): GAGVSQSPSNKVTEKGKDVELRCDPISGHTALYWYRQSLGQGLEFLIYFQGNSAPDKSGLPSDRFSAERTGGSVSTLTIQRTQQEDSAVYLCASSSDRGNEKLFFGSGTQLSVL.

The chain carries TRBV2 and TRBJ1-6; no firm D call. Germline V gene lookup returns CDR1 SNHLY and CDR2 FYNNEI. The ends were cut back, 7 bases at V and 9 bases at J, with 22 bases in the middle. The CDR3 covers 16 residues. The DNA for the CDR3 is TGTGCCAGCATCGGTCAGTCGGAGGGCCTCGGTTCACCCCTCCACTTT. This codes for CASIGQSEGLGSPLHF.

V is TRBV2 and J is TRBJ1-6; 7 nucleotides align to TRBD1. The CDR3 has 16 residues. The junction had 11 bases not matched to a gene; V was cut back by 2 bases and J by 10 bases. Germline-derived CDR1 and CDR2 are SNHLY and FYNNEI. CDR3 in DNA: TGTGCCAGCAGTGAATGGACAGGCGCGCTTGTGTCACCCCTCCACTTT. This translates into CASSEWTGALVSPLHF. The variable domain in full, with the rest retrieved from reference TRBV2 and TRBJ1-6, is EPEVTQTPSHQVTQMGQEVILRCVPISNHLYFYWYRQILGQKVEFLVSFYNNEISEKSEIFDDQFSVERPDGSNFTLKIRSTKLEDSAMYFCASSEWTGALVSPLHFGNGTRLTVT.

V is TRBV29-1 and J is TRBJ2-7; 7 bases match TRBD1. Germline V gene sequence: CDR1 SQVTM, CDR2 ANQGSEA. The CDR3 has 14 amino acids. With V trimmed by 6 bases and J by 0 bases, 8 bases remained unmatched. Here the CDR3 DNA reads TGCAGCGTAGGGGACAGCCGCACCTCCTACGAGCAGTACTTC. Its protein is CSVGDSRTSYEQYF.

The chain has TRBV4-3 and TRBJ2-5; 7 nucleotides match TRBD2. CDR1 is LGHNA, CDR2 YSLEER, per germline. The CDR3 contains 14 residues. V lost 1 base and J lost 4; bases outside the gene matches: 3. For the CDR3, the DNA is TGCGCCAGCAGCCAAGGACTAGCACGAGAGACCCAGTACTTC. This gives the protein CASSQGLARETQYF.

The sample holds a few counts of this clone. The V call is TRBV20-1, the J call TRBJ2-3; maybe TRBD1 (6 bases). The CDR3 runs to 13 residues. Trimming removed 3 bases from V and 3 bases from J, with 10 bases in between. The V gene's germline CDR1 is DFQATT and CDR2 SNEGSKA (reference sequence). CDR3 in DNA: TGCAGTGCTAGTCAGGGGTCGACAGATACGCAGTATTTT. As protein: CSASQGSTDTQYF.

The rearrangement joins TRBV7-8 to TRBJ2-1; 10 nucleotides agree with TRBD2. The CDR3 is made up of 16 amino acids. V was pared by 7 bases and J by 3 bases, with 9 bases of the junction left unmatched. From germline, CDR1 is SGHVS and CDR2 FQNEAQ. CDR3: CASISHLAGDYNEQFF. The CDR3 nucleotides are TGTGCCAGCATCTCTCATCTAGCGGGGGACTACAATGAGCAGTTCTTC.

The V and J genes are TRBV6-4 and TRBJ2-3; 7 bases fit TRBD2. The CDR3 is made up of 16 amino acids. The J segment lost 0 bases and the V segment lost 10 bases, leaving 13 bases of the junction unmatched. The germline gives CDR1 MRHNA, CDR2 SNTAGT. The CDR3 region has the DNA TGTGCCACCTCACCCCGGCTAGCGGCTAGCACAGATACGCAGTATTTT. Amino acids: CATSPRLAASTDTQYF.

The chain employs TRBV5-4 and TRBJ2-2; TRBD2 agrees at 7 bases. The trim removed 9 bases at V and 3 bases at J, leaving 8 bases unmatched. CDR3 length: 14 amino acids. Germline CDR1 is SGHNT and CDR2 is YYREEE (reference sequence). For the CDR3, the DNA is TGTGCCATATTACCCCGGGGGGACACCGGGGAGCTGTTTTTT. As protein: CAILPRGDTGELFF.

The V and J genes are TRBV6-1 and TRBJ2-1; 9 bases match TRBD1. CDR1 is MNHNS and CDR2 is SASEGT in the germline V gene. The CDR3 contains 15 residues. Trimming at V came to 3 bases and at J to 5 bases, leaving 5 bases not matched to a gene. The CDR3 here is CASSEDRGGHNEQFF. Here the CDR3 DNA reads TGTGCCAGCAGTGAGGACAGGGGAGGTCACAATGAGCAGTTCTTC.